This TCR beta chain was profiled in a study of CD8+ T cells in alopecia areata. Reverse transcription of extracted RNA yielded cDNA, which provided the sequencing template. This table comes from immunoSEQ multiplex PCR, and its TCRdb copy is limited to in-frame clones, with some not included. Of 150,000 to 200,000 clones listed, around three fifths are singletons. Treatment: oral pan-JAK inhibitor, 5-10 mg twice daily. This clone was counted a few times. Trimming at V came to 4 bases and at J to 4 bases, leaving 8 bases not matched to a gene. Germline CDR1 is SQVTM and CDR2 is ANQGSEA. The CDR3 consists of 15 residues.

Source: CD4+ T cells sorted from blood, taken at week 24, from a patient treated with tofacitinib. The chain uses TRBV29-1 and TRBJ2-3; 10 nucleotides match TRBD2. The clonotype was recovered from a human donor with alopecia areata. The CDR3 sequence is CSVAKAGGPADTQYF. The CDR3 DNA sequence: TGCAGCGTTGCCAAAGCGGGGGGGCCGGCAGATACGCAGTATTTT.